This entry lists 14 T cell receptor beta chains sequenced from one sample in a study of blood T cell repertoires in COVID-19. Sequenced by immunoSEQ multiplex PCR; TCRdb stores in-frame clones only, minus some. The sample records roughly 310,000 clones, roughly 88% being singletons. Input material: peripheral blood. Source of these receptors: a woman in her thirties with COVID-19, enrolled during active disease.

This clone was recorded a few times. J is TRBJ1-1 and V is TRBV11-3; possible D gene TRBD1, 5 bases. The germline V and J ends were trimmed by 3 bases and 3 bases, with 11 bases remaining between them. This CDR3 is 14 amino acids long. Germline loops: CDR1 SGHNT, CDR2 YENEEA. The CDR3 here is CASSFGGVDTEAFF. The CDR3 DNA sequence: TGTGCCAGCAGCTTTGGGGGGGTCGACACTGAAGCTTTCTTT.

The V call is TRBV2, the J call TRBJ2-7; D remains ambiguous. The CDR3 extends over 13 amino acids. The V gene lost 2 bases and the J gene lost 7 bases, with 12 bases spanning the gap. The germline V gene encodes CDR1 SNHLY and CDR2 FYNNEI. The CDR3, as DNA: TGTGCCAGCAGTGAACCACCGACAAGTGAGCAGTACTTC. As protein: CASSEPPTSEQYF.

This clone was detected once. The chain employs TRBV3-1 (or the pseudogene TRBV3-2) and TRBJ1-1; D unresolved. Germline lookup yields CDR1 LGHDT and CDR2 YNNKEL (reference sequence). The CDR3 contains 14 residues. With 4 bases removed from V and 5 bases from J, the gap between germline ends came to 14 bases. The CDR3 here is CASSRVGRGTEAFF. CDR3 nucleotides: TGTGCCAGCAGCCGAGTGGGTAGAGGAACTGAAGCTTTCTTT.

The chain carries TRBV5-4 and TRBJ2-2; TRBD1 agrees at 12 bases. Per the germline V gene, CDR1 is SGHNT and CDR2 is YYREEE (reference sequence). The CDR3 totals 18 residues. With 3 bases clipped from V and 5 bases from J, the junction kept 11 bases outside the gene matches. The CDR3 nucleotides are TGTGCCAGCAGCTCAACACCGGGACAGGGGGCGGTGACCGGGGAGCTGTTTTTT. It translates to CASSSTPGQGAVTGELFF.

The chain is built from TRBV6-1 and TRBJ2-3; the D is unclear. Per germline, CDR1 MNHNS and CDR2 SASEGT. The CDR3 loop spans 14 amino acids. The V and J ends lost 2 bases and 5 bases respectively, with 11 bases between them. For the CDR3, the DNA is TGTGCCAGCAGTGAACGGGTGTTAGGAGATACGCAGTATTTT. Translating it yields CASSERVLGDTQYF.

The rearrangement joins TRBV5-6 to TRBJ1-2, with no clear D. V was cut by 6 bases and J by 2 bases, with 14 bases left in between. The CDR3 has 14 amino acids. Germline V gene lookup returns CDR1 SGHDT and CDR2 YYEEEE. The CDR3 reads CASNFGRKNYGYTF. The CDR3 DNA reads as TGTGCCAGCAACTTTGGCAGGAAAAACTATGGCTACACCTTC.

The V and J genes are TRBV7-9 and TRBJ2-3; TRBD1 is a possible D gene (5 bases). Trimming cost V 3 bases and J 0 bases, with 7 bases left between them. This CDR3 is built from 14 residues. CDR1 and CDR2 (germline): SEHNR, FQNEAQ (reference sequence). CDR3 sequence reads: CASSFQGSTDTQYF. As DNA, the CDR3 is TGTGCCAGCAGCTTTCAGGGTAGCACAGATACGCAGTATTTT.

The rearrangement links TRBV30 to TRBJ1-5, with 7 bases fitting TRBD1. This CDR3 spans 14 amino acids. Trimming removed 5 bases from V and 3 bases from J; junction bases left unmatched: 7. Germline loops: CDR1 GTSNPN, CDR2 SVGIG (reference sequence). CDR3 residues: CAWGTGVYNQPQHF. Here the CDR3 DNA reads TGTGCCTGGGGTACAGGGGTTTACAATCAGCCCCAGCATTTT.

The chain links TRBV19 to TRBJ2-7; 11 bases line up with TRBD1. Per germline, CDR1 LNHDA and CDR2 SQIVND (reference sequence). V lost 6 bases, J lost 4 bases, and 8 bases stayed unmatched. The CDR3 totals 15 residues. In nucleotides, the CDR3 is TGTGCCAGTAGCGATACCGGGACAGGGGGTTACGAGCAGTACTTC. It encodes CASSDTGTGGYEQYF.

The V and J genes are TRBV19 and TRBJ1-5; no definite D call. V lost 5 bases, J lost 5 bases, and 7 bases lay in between. Germline loops: CDR1 LNHDA, CDR2 SQIVND (reference sequence). The length of the CDR3 is 12 residues. CDR3 region: CASSPQYQPQHF. CDR3 DNA: TGTGCCAGTAGTCCACAGTATCAGCCCCAGCATTTT.

The chain is built from TRBV15 and TRBJ2-1, with D perhaps matching TRBD1 (5 bases). Trimming cost V 0 bases and J 0 bases, with 18 bases left between them. The germline gives CDR1 LNHNV, CDR2 YYDKDF (reference sequence). This CDR3 is 19 amino acids long. The CDR3 DNA reads TGTGCCACCAGCAGAGATCCGTCGACAGTACTGAGCTCCTACAATGAGCAGTTCTTC. Protein: CATSRDPSTVLSSYNEQFF. The full variable domain, with the rest looked up from reference TRBV15 and TRBJ2-1, is DAMVIQNPRYQVTQFGKPVTLSCSQTLNHNVMYWYQQKSSQAPKLLFHYYDKDFNNEADTPDNFQSRRPNTSFCFLDIRSPGLGDTAMYLCATSRDPSTVLSSYNEQFFGPGTRLTVL.

V is TRBV27 and J is TRBJ2-1; 11 bases are shared with TRBD2. V lost 0 bases to trimming and J lost 7 bases; unmatched junction nucleotides: 11. The CDR3 spans 18 residues. Germline CDR1 reads MNHEY; CDR2 reads SMNVEV (reference sequence). Here the CDR3 DNA reads TGTGCCAGCAGTTTATCGGCGGGACTAGCGGAGTCGGTGAATGAGCAGTTCTTC. It encodes CASSLSAGLAESVNEQFF.

V is TRBV5-1 and J is TRBJ1-2; 8 nucleotides match TRBD1. With V trimmed by 0 bases and J by 5 bases, 15 bases remained unmatched. CDR3 size: 18 residues. Germline CDR1 SGHRS, CDR2 YFSETQ. The CDR3 sequence: CASSLEGRGRSRGYGYTF. In nucleotides, the CDR3 is TGCGCCAGCAGCTTGGAAGGCAGGGGGCGATCGAGGGGATATGGCTACACCTTC.

The chain employs TRBV2 and TRBJ2-7; 9 nucleotides agree with TRBD1. The germline gives CDR1 SNHLY, CDR2 FYNNEI. V was clipped by 9 bases and J by 3 bases; unmatched bases: 6. The CDR3 length is 13 residues. Here the CDR3 DNA reads TGTGCCAGTCGGACAGGGGAACTCTACGAGCAGTACTTC. Translation: CASRTGELYEQYF.